The clone carrying this T cell receptor (beta chain) was counted only a few times. Antigen specificity is unknown. This sample was taken from a study of post-analysis software for immune sequencing data. Findings and limits, study-wide: Co-batched samples clustered tightly together by F measure.

Unique molecular identifiers were carried by the TCR beta cDNA libraries. TCRdb itself ran the PCR reads through MiXCR, one entry per CDR3 protein. The sample records 650,000 to 850,000 distinct CDR3 sequences, more than 45% being singletons. Sequencing was carried out using blood. The clonotype originates from a girl aged 10 to 17 with multiple sclerosis.

CDR3 DNA sequence: TGTGCCAGCAGTTACTCTATGGCGGGAGGGTACGATGAGCAGTTCTTC. Its protein product is CASSYSMAGGYDEQFF. The chain joins TRBV6-2 or TRBV6-3 to TRBJ2-1; 9 positions match TRBD2. Trimming cost V 0 bases and J 8 bases; bases outside gene matches: 8. Germline lookup yields CDR1 MNHEY and CDR2 SVGEGT. This CDR3 has 16 residues.